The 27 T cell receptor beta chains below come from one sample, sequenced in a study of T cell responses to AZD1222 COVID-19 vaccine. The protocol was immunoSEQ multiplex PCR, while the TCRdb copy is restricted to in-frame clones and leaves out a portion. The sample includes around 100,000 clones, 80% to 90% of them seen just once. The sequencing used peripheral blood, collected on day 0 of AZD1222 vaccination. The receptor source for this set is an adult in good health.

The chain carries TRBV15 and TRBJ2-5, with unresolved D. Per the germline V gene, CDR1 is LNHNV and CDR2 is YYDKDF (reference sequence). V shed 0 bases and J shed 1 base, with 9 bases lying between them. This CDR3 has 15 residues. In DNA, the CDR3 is TGTGCCACCAGCAGAGATCAAGGTTTCCAAGAGACCCAGTACTTC. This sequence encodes CATSRDQGFQETQYF.

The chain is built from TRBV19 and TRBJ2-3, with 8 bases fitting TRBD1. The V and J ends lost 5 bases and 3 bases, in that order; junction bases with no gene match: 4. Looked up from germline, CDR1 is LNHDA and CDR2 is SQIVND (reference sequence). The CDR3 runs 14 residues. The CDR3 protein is CASSPDRETDTQYF. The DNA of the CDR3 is TGTGCCAGTAGTCCGGACAGGGAAACAGATACGCAGTATTTT. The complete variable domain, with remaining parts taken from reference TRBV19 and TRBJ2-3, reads DGGITQSPKYLFRKEGQNVTLSCEQNLNHDAMYWYRQDPGQGLRLIYYSQIVNDFQKGDIAEGYSVSREKKESFPLTVTSAQKNPTAFYLCASSPDRETDTQYFGPGTRLTVL.

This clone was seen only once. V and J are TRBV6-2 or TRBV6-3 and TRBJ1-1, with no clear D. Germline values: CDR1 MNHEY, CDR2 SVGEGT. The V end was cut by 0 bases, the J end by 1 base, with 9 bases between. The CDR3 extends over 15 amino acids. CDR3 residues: CASSYSRRTNTEAFF. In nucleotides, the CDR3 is TGTGCCAGCAGTTACTCTCGCAGGACGAACACTGAAGCTTTCTTT.

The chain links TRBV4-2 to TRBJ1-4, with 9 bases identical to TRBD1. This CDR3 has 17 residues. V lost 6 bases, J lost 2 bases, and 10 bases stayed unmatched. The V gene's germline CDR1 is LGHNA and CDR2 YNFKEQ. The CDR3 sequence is CASRRGTGSSTNEKLFF. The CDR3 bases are TGTGCCAGCAGAAGAGGGACAGGGTCGTCGACTAATGAAAAACTGTTTTTT.

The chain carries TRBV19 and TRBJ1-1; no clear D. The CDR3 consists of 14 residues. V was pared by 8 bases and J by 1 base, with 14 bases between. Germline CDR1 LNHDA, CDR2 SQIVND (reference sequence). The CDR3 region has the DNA TGTGCCAGTGCTACCAGTGGAGGGAACACTGAAGCTTTCTTT. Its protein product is CASATSGGNTEAFF.

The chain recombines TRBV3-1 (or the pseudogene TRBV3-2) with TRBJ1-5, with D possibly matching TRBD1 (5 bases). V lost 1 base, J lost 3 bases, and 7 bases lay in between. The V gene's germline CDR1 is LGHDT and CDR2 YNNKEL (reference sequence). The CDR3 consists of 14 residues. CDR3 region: CASSQGRDNQPQHF. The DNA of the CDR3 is TGTGCCAGCAGCCAAGGCAGGGACAATCAGCCCCAGCATTTT.

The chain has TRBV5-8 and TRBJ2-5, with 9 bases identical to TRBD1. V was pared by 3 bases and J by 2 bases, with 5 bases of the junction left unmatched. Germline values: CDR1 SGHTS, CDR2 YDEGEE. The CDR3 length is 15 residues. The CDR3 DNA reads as TGTGCCAGCAGCTGGGGGACAGGGCAGCAAGAGACCCAGTACTTC. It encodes CASSWGTGQQETQYF.

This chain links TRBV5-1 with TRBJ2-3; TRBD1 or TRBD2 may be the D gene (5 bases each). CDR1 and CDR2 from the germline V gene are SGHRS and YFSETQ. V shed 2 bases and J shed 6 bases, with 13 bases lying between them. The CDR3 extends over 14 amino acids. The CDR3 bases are TGCGCCAGCAGCTTAAGAGGGGCGTCGGATACGCAGTATTTT. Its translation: CASSLRGASDTQYF.

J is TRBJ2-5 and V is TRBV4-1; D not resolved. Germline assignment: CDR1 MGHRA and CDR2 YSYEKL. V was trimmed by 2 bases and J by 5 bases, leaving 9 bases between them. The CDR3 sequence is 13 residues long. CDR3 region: CASSQRLQETQYF. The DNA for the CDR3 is TGCGCCAGCAGCCAAAGACTTCAGGAGACCCAGTACTTC.

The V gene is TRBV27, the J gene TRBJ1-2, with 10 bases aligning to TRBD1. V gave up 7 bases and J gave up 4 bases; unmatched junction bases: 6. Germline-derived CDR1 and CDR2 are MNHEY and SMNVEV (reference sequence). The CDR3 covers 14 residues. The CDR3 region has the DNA TGTGCCAGCAAACTGGGGGACAGGGGCTATGGCTACACCTTC. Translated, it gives CASKLGDRGYGYTF.

The CDR3 region has the DNA TGTGCCTGGGCCCCCCTTAGGGTTCGGCGGGGCCAAGAGACCCAGTACTTC. Translation gives CAWAPLRVRRGQETQYF. The chain combines TRBV30 with TRBJ2-5, with D perhaps TRBD2 (6 bases). Trimming stripped 5 bases from V and 1 base from J, with 23 bases between. The CDR3 spans 17 residues. Looked up from germline, CDR1 is GTSNPN and CDR2 is SVGIG (reference sequence).

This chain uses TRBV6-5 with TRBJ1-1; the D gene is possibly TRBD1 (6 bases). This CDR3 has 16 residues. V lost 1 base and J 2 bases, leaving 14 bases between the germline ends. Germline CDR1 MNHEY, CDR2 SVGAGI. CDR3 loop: CASSYLTGQSNTEAFF. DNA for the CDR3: TGTGCCAGCAGTTACTTGACCGGACAGTCCAACACTGAAGCTTTCTTT.

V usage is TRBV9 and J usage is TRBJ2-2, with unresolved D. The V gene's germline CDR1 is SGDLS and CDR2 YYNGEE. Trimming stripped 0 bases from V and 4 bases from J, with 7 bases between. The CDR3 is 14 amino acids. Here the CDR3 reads CASSVGRSTGELFF. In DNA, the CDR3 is TGTGCCAGCAGCGTAGGTAGGAGCACCGGGGAGCTGTTTTTT.

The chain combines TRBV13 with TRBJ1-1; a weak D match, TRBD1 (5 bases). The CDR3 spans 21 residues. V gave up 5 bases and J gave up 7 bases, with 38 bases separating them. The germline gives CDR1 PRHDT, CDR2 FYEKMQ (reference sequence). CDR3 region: CASSQYIEGYSGGLRGNEAFF. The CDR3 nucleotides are TGTGCCAGCAGCCAATATATAGAGGGGTACAGCGGAGGCCTTCGAGGGAATGAAGCTTTCTTT.

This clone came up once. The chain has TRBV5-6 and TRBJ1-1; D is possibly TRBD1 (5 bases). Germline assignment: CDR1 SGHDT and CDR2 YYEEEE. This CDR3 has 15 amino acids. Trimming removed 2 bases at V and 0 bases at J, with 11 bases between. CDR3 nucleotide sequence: TGTGCCAGCAGCTTTTCAGGGAGGGTGAACACTGAAGCTTTCTTT. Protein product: CASSFSGRVNTEAFF.

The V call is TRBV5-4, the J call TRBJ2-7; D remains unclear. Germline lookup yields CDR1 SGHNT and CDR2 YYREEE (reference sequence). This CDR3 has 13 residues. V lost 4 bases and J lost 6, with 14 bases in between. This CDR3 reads CASSQSVGLEQYF. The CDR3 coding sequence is TGTGCCAGCAGCCAATCGGTGGGTCTCGAGCAGTACTTC.

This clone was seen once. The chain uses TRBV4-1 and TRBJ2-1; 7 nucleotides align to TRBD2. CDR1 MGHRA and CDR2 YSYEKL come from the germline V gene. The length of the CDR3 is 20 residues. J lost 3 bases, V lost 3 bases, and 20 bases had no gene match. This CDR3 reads CASSHTELGASGKIYNEQFF. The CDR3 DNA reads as TGCGCCAGCAGCCACACTGAGTTGGGTGCTAGCGGCAAAATCTACAATGAGCAGTTCTTC.

The CDR3 DNA follows: TGTGCCAGCAGCGAGCCAGGCCTCAATGAGCAGTTCTTC. Translating gives CASSEPGLNEQFF. V and J are TRBV9 and TRBJ2-1; D gene ambiguous. The CDR3 length is 13 residues. V was cut by 3 bases and J by 6 bases, with 10 bases left in between. CDR1 SGDLS and CDR2 YYNGEE come from the germline V gene.

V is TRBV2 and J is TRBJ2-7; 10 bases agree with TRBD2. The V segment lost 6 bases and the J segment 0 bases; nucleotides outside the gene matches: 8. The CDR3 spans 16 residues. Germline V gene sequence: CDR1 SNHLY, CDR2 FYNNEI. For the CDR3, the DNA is TGTGCCAGCAGGAGGACTAGCGGTATTAGCTCCTACGAGCAGTACTTC. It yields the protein CASRRTSGISSYEQYF.

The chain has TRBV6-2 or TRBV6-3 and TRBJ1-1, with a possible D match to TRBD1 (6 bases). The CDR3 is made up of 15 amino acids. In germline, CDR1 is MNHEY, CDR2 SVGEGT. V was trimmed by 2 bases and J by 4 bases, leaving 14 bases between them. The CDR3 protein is CASSYVVGQSTEAFF. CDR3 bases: TGTGCCAGCAGTTACGTTGTAGGACAGAGCACTGAAGCTTTCTTT.

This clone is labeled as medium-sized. The CDR3 DNA reads TGTGCCATCAGTGAGTCGTCCGGGGGCCGGGGGCAGCCCCAGCATTTT. Its translation: CAISESSGGRGQPQHF. The chain uses TRBV10-3 and TRBJ1-5, with a tentative D call TRBD1 (6 bases). V was clipped by 0 bases and J by 7 bases, with 16 bases between them. The length of the CDR3 is 16 residues. Germline V gene data show CDR1 as ENHRY and CDR2 as SYGVKD.

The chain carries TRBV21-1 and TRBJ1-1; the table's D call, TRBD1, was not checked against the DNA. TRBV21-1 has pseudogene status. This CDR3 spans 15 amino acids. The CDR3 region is CASSTLGQGNTEAFF. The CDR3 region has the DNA TGTGCCAGCAGCACCCTGGGACAGGGAAACACTGAAGCTTTCTTT.

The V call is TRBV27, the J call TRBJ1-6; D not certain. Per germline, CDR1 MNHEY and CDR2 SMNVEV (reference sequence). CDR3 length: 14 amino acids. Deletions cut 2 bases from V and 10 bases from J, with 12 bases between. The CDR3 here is CASSLMVGPSPLHF. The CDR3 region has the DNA TGTGCCAGCAGTTTAATGGTCGGTCCCTCACCCCTCCACTTT.

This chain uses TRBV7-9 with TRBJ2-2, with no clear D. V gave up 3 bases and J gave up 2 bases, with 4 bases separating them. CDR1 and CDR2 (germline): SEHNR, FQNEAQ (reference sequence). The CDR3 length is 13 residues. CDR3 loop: CASSFSNTGELFF. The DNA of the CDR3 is TGTGCCAGCAGCTTCTCCAACACCGGGGAGCTGTTTTTT.

The CDR3 sequence is CASSQEAGGYGYTF. For the CDR3, the DNA is TGTGCCAGCAGCCAAGAAGCGGGCGGGTATGGCTACACCTTC. The J gene is TRBJ1-2, the V gene TRBV4-2; D unresolved. V was clipped by 0 bases and J by 5 bases, with 10 bases between them. CDR1 is LGHNA, CDR2 YNFKEQ, per germline. This CDR3 has 14 amino acids.

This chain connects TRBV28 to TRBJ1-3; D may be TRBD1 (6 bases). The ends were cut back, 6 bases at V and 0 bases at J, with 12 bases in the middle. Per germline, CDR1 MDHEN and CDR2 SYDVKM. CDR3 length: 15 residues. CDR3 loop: CASRSGQISGNTIYF. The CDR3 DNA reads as TGTGCCAGCAGGTCGGGACAAATCTCTGGAAACACCATATATTTT.

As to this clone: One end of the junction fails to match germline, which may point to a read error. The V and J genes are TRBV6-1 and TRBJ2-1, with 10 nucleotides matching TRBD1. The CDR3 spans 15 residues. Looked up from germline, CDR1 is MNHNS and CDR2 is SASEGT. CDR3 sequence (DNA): TGTGCCAGCAGGGAAGGGACAGGGGTTTACAATGAGCAGTTCTTC. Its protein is CASREGTGVYNEQFF.